This TCR beta chain is from a study of blood T cell repertoires in COVID-19. CDR1 and CDR2 from the germline V gene are LGHDT and YNNKEL (reference sequence). CDR3 length equals 15 residues. V shed 4 bases, J shed 4 bases, and the junction held 4 bases outside the gene matches. TCRdb keeps only in-frame clones here, not all; method: immunoSEQ multiplex PCR. The table shows about 120,000 clones, with about 74% occurring only once. Sequenced material: peripheral blood. This TCR was sampled from a human donor in a cohort sampled during active COVID-19. The J gene is TRBJ1-6, the V gene TRBV3-1 (or the pseudogene TRBV3-2); 7 bases are a match to TRBD1. Written as DNA, the CDR3 is TGTGCCAGCAGCCTCCGACAGGGTTATAATTCACCCCTCCACTTT. Residues: CASSLRQGYNSPLHF.